A selection of T cell receptor beta chains follows, all from one sample in a study of T-cell memory formation after mild COVID-19. MiXCR, run by TCRdb on the 5' RACE reads, gives a single entry per CDR3 protein. Among under 300,000 distinct CDR3 sequences listed, roughly 18% were seen once. What was sequenced was PBMCs or a T cell subset sorted from them (not recorded which). Every receptor here comes from a young man who had mild COVID-19 (a few samples of this study predate the infection). Cell type and time point are not known. CDR3s include the opening cysteine and the closing phenylalanine or tryptophan. The order of the fields is clone size, D gene, J gene, V gene, CDR3 protein, CDR3 DNA. A D gene is named only where the DNA matches it firmly. Where a row states a size, it is once, few, many or the class of an expanded clone; other rows omit it.

many | NA | TRBJ2-5 | TRBV7-6 | CASSPGQGRGETQYF | TGTGCCAGCAGCCCCGGCCAAGGACGGGGGGAGACCCAGTACTTC
NA | NA | TRBJ2-5 | TRBV29-1 | CSVYGGSWVEETQYF | TGCAGCGTTTATGGGGGCAGCTGGGTTGAAGAGACCCAGTACTTC
NA | NA | TRBJ1-5 | TRBV6-5 | CASATGRDQPQHF | TGTGCCAGCGCTACAGGGAGGGATCAGCCCCAGCATTTT
few | NA | TRBJ2-1 | TRBV11-2 | CASSLEFGGNEQFF | TGTGCCAGCAGCTTAGAATTCGGGGGAAATGAGCAGTTCTTC
NA | TRBD1 | TRBJ2-4 | TRBV6-5 | CASSYTDREAKNIQYF | TGTGCCAGCAGTTACACCGACAGGGAGGCCAAAAACATTCAGTACTTC
NA | NA | TRBJ1-5 | TRBV6-7 | CASRPRKPQHF | TGTGCCAGCAGGCCTCGCAAACCCCAGCATTTT
few | TRBD2 | TRBJ2-1 | TRBV2 | CASSRPSGGIDEQFF | TGTGCCAGCAGTAGGCCTAGCGGGGGTATAGATGAGCAGTTCTTC
NA | NA | TRBJ1-1 | TRBV30 | CAWDTGYTEAFF | TGTGCCTGGGATACAGGGTACACTGAAGCTTTCTTT
NA | TRBD1 | TRBJ1-3 | TRBV7-2 | CASSSPGQGKFTIYF | TGTGCCAGCAGCTCGCCGGGACAGGGAAAATTTACCATATATTTT
NA | TRBD2 | TRBJ2-5 | TRBV5-1 | CASSATSGGPGETQYF | TGCGCCAGCAGCGCGACTAGCGGGGGGCCGGGAGAGACCCAGTACTTC
once | NA | TRBJ2-1 | TRBV5-6 | CASSLVGSGYNEQFF | TGTGCCAGCAGCTTGGTAGGTTCAGGATACAATGAGCAGTTCTTC
NA | NA | TRBJ1-1 | TRBV10-3 | CAISETTTGNTEAFF | TGTGCCATCAGTGAGACCACGACAGGGAACACTGAAGCTTTCTTT
NA | TRBD2 | TRBJ2-3 | TRBV20-1 | CSAISGGATDTQYF | TGCAGTGCTATTAGCGGGGGGGCCACAGATACGCAGTATTTT
NA | TRBD1 | TRBJ2-2 | TRBV5-4 | CASSLGGQDLGELFF | TGTGCCAGCAGCTTGGGGGGACAGGACCTCGGGGAGCTGTTTTTT